This TCR beta chain emerged from a study of cytomegalovirus exposure and HLA in healthy donors. The method was immunoSEQ multiplex PCR; TCRdb's version includes in-frame clones alone and lacks a portion of them. The sample shows 70,000 to 80,000 clones, just under 95% of them seen only once. The CDR3 loop spans 13 amino acids. Germline V gives CDR1 SGHTA, CDR2 FQGTGA. Trimming cost V 2 bases and J 10 bases, with 14 bases left between them. The sequence was obtained from a woman aged 18-29 years in good health and CMV-seropositive. The V gene is TRBV7-3, the J gene TRBJ1-1; D gene uncertain. The specimen was PBMCs. This chain's CDR3 is CASSLSSASGAFF. DNA for the CDR3: TGTGCCAGCAGCTTATCGTCGGCCTCGGGAGCTTTCTTT.